The 26 T cell receptor beta chains below were found in one sample sequenced in a study of shared clonotypes between healthy human individuals. Method: immunoSEQ multiplex PCR; TCRdb's copy keeps in-frame clones and lacks some. The repertoire holds around 510,000 clones, with around 95% as singletons. Sequences were obtained from naive CD4+ T cells sorted from blood. Stated subset: CD45RA+ positively selected. The receptors stem from a woman in her twenties or thirties in good health.

This chain connects TRBV6-6 to TRBJ1-5, with D perhaps matching TRBD1 (5 bases). V lost 7 bases and J 6 bases, leaving 13 bases between the germline ends. CDR1 is MNHNY, CDR2 SVGAGI, per germline (reference sequence). This CDR3 is built from 13 residues. The chain's CDR3 is CASKAGEVQPQHF. The CDR3 nucleotides are TGTGCCAGCAAGGCGGGGGAGGTTCAGCCCCAGCATTTT.

In this sample, this clone turned up once. The V call is TRBV5-5, the J call TRBJ2-5; 13 bases agree with TRBD2. There are 18 residues in the CDR3. CDR1 and CDR2 (germline): SGHKS, YYEKEE (reference sequence). The V gene end was trimmed by 4 bases and the J gene end by 0 bases; junction bases not matched to a gene: 9. DNA of the CDR3: TGTGCCAGCAGCACACTAGCGGGAGGGCCGTTGTACCAAGAGACCCAGTACTTC. Residues: CASSTLAGGPLYQETQYF.

The chain employs TRBV27 and TRBJ2-5, with 13 bases aligning to TRBD2. CDR1 is MNHEY and CDR2 is SMNVEV in the germline V gene (reference sequence). The CDR3 runs 17 residues. J gave up 4 bases and V 5 bases, and 10 bases lay outside the gene matches. The chain's CDR3 is CASSPRTSGRSGETQYF. Written as DNA, the CDR3 is TGTGCCAGCAGTCCTCGGACTAGCGGGAGATCCGGAGAGACCCAGTACTTC.

V and J are TRBV28 and TRBJ1-1; TRBD1 matches 9 bases. This CDR3 has 14 residues. The germline V gene has CDR1 MDHEN and CDR2 SYDVKM. The ends lost 7 bases at V and 6 bases at J; junction bases unmatched: 9. DNA of the CDR3: TGTGCCAGCATAGCCGGGACAGGGTACCCTGAAGCTTTCTTT. Encoded protein: CASIAGTGYPEAFF.

The chain couples TRBV6-5 to TRBJ2-7; possibly TRBD1 or TRBD2 for D (5 bases each). Germline-derived CDR1 and CDR2 are MNHEY and SVGAGI. V was clipped by 6 bases and J by 2 bases, with 14 bases between them. CDR3 length equals 14 residues. The CDR3 DNA is TGTGCCAGCAGAGGGACGGCCTCCACCTACGAGCAGTACTTC. Protein product: CASRGTASTYEQYF.

The chain is built from TRBV11-2 and TRBJ2-4; TRBD1 is a possible D gene (6 bases). The V gene lost 3 bases and the J gene lost 4 bases, with 7 bases spanning the gap. This CDR3 is built from 13 residues. The germline CDR1 and CDR2 sequences are SGHAT and FQNNGV. The CDR3 is CASSFGQKNIQYF. CDR3 DNA: TGTGCCAGCAGCTTTGGACAGAAAAACATTCAGTACTTC.

This clone was observed once. V gene TRBV6-5 combines with J gene TRBJ2-5; the D is unclear. Trimming left V 2 bases short and J 1 base short, with 8 bases between. This CDR3 is 14 amino acids long. The V gene's germline CDR1 is MNHEY and CDR2 SVGAGI. The chain's CDR3 is CASSYNRAQETQYF. The CDR3 nucleotides read TGTGCCAGCAGTTACAACCGGGCCCAAGAGACCCAGTACTTC.

V gene TRBV11-2 combines with J gene TRBJ2-7, with D possibly matching TRBD2 (5 bases). CDR1 and CDR2 (germline): SGHAT, FQNNGV. Trimming pared 0 bases from V and 4 bases from J, leaving 22 bases between. The CDR3 covers 18 residues. The CDR3 here is CASSLDSSAGLTFYEQYF. The CDR3 DNA reads as TGTGCCAGCAGCTTAGATAGTTCGGCGGGCCTCACCTTTTACGAGCAGTACTTC.

The chain recombines TRBV5-1 with TRBJ2-5; perhaps TRBD1 as D (5 bases). This CDR3 region has 14 residues. The ends were cut back, 0 bases at V and 7 bases at J, with 13 bases in the middle. Germline V CDR1 and CDR2: SGHRS, YFSETQ. In DNA, the CDR3 is TGCGCCAGCAGCTTGGAGGGGATAAAGGGGACCCAGTACTTC. This translates into CASSLEGIKGTQYF.

The chain uses TRBV29-1 and TRBJ2-3; no firm D call. The CDR3 is 12 amino acids. Germline-derived CDR1 and CDR2 are SQVTM and ANQGSEA. V lost 2 bases to trimming and J lost 0 bases, with 3 bases between them. This chain's CDR3 is CSVEKSTDTQYF. CDR3 nucleotides: TGCAGCGTTGAAAAGAGCACAGATACGCAGTATTTT.

This chain connects TRBV29-1 to TRBJ1-4; the D is unclear. Deletions cut 5 bases from V and 0 bases from J, with 19 bases between. The V gene's germline CDR1 is SQVTM and CDR2 ANQGSEA. The CDR3 has 17 residues. CDR3 sequence (DNA): TGCAGCGTTTTAGGGTCGGTGAAGGGAGCAACTAATGAAAAACTGTTTTTT. It is translated as CSVLGSVKGATNEKLFF.

This clone appeared once. This chain links TRBV29-1 with TRBJ1-1, with 8 bases matching TRBD1. The CDR3 has 12 amino acids. Losses at the gene ends were 6 bases for V and 5 bases for J; bases not matched to a gene: 5. Per germline, CDR1 SQVTM and CDR2 ANQGSEA. For the CDR3, the DNA is TGCAGCGTGCGGACAGGGAGGACTGAAGCTTTCTTT. It codes for CSVRTGRTEAFF. Together with reference TRBV29-1 and TRBJ1-1, the CDR3 gives the full variable domain: SAVISQKPSRDICQRGTSLTIQCQVDSQVTMMFWYRQQPGQSLTLIATANQGSEATYESGFVIDKFPISRPNLTFSTLTVSNMSPEDSSIYLCSVRTGRTEAFFGQGTRLTVV.

The chain carries TRBV28 and TRBJ1-4; D call uncertain. The germline V gene has CDR1 MDHEN and CDR2 SYDVKM. The V and J ends lost 5 bases and 8 bases respectively, with 18 bases between them. The CDR3 has 15 amino acids. This CDR3 is CASSGNRALGEKLFF. CDR3 coding DNA: TGTGCCAGCAGTGGGAACCGGGCCCTGGGGGAAAAACTGTTTTTT.

The chain carries TRBV19 and TRBJ2-5, with D uncertain. Germline V gene lookup returns CDR1 LNHDA and CDR2 SQIVND (reference sequence). V gave up 1 base and J gave up 2 bases, with 14 bases separating them. CDR3 size: 16 residues. For the CDR3, the DNA is TGTGCCAGTAGTATAGCCCCTGCCTCCGGACAAGAGACCCAGTACTTC. Translation: CASSIAPASGQETQYF.

The chain combines TRBV6-5 with TRBJ2-3; D call uncertain. In germline, CDR1 is MNHEY, CDR2 SVGAGI. The V gene lost 6 bases and the J gene lost 5 bases, with 12 bases spanning the gap. The CDR3 is 13 residues long. CDR3 sequence (DNA): TGTGCCAGCAGCCCGAGGTCGAAAGATACGCAGTATTTT. Its translation is CASSPRSKDTQYF.

The chain uses TRBV4-1 and TRBJ2-3, with D perhaps matching TRBD1 (6 bases). V dropped 1 base and J dropped 2 bases, with 19 bases sitting between them. The CDR3 runs to 18 residues. Germline V CDR1 and CDR2: MGHRA, YSYEKL. As DNA, the CDR3 is TGCGCCAGCAGCCAAGCCACCCCTCGACAGGAGTTCACAGATACGCAGTATTTT. Protein: CASSQATPRQEFTDTQYF.

This clone appeared a single time. This CDR3 is CAWSTGARNEQFF. DNA of the CDR3: TGTGCCTGGAGTACGGGGGCGCGTAATGAGCAGTTCTTC. The chain joins TRBV30 to TRBJ2-1; D may correspond to TRBD1 or TRBD2 (6 bases each). The CDR3 has 13 amino acids. The V end was cut by 2 bases, the J end by 7 bases, with 12 bases between. Germline V lookup: CDR1 GTSNPN, CDR2 SVGIG (reference sequence).

The CDR3 region is CAISGGDNYGYTF. The DNA of the CDR3 is TGTGCCATCAGTGGAGGGGATAACTATGGCTACACCTTC. The V gene is TRBV10-3, the J gene TRBJ1-2; weak D call: TRBD1 (5 bases). Deletions cut 4 bases from V and 1 base from J, with 7 bases between. Germline values: CDR1 ENHRY, CDR2 SYGVKD. CDR3 length: 13 residues.

This clone showed up just once. The J gene is TRBJ2-3, the V gene TRBV4-1; possibly TRBD1 for D (6 bases). This CDR3 is built from 14 residues. Germline CDR1 reads MGHRA; CDR2 reads YSYEKL. Trimming took 1 base from V and 2 from J, leaving 7 bases between them. The chain's CDR3 is CASSQGGPTDTQYF. CDR3 nucleotides: TGCGCCAGCAGCCAAGGGGGGCCCACAGATACGCAGTATTTT.

The genes are TRBV28 and TRBJ1-3; D gene ambiguous. Deletions cut 4 bases from V and 3 bases from J, with 16 bases between. CDR1 and CDR2 (germline): MDHEN, SYDVKM. CDR3 length: 16 residues. The chain's CDR3 is CASSSPPPRNGNTIYF. DNA of the CDR3: TGTGCCAGCAGTTCCCCACCTCCCAGGAATGGAAACACCATATATTTT. Looking up the rest from reference TRBV28 and TRBJ1-3 gives the full variable domain: DVKVTQSSRYLVKRTGEKVFLECVQDMDHENMFWYRQDPGLGLRLIYFSYDVKMKEKGDIPEGYSVSREKKERFSLILESASTNQTSMYLCASSSPPPRNGNTIYFGEGSWLTVV.

V and J are TRBV7-8 and TRBJ2-6; the D gene is possibly TRBD1 (6 bases). CDR3 length: 15 residues. CDR1 and CDR2 (germline): SGHVS, FQNEAQ. Trimming took off 5 bases at V and 2 bases at J, with 10 bases between the two ends. CDR3 protein: CASSQNRAGANVLTF. The DNA for the CDR3 is TGTGCCAGCAGCCAAAACAGGGCTGGGGCCAACGTCCTGACTTTC.

V usage is TRBV6-5 and J usage is TRBJ2-7; 10 nucleotides align to TRBD2. Losses at the gene ends were 4 bases for V and 1 base for J; bases not matched to a gene: 4. This CDR3 contains 15 residues. The V gene's germline CDR1 is MNHEY and CDR2 SVGAGI. The CDR3 sequence: CASSSASGGSYEQYF. CDR3 DNA: TGTGCCAGCAGTTCCGCTAGCGGGGGTTCCTACGAGCAGTACTTC.

V is TRBV28 and J is TRBJ2-7; 13 bases align to TRBD2. This CDR3 region has 15 residues. After removal of 3 bases from V and 5 bases from J, the junction contained 4 bases not matched to a gene. Germline V gene lookup returns CDR1 MDHEN and CDR2 SYDVKM. The CDR3 region has the DNA TGTGCCAGCAGTTTTAGACTAGCGGGAGGCCACGAGCAGTACTTC. Protein sequence: CASSFRLAGGHEQYF.

V gene TRBV5-4 combines with J gene TRBJ2-7, with TRBD1 as a possible D gene (6 bases). CDR3 length: 12 amino acids. V was pared by 3 bases and J by 4 bases, with 8 bases between. Germline V gene data show CDR1 as SGHNT and CDR2 as YYREEE (reference sequence). CDR3 region: CASSSDSYEQYF. The CDR3 DNA sequence: TGTGCCAGCAGCTCGGACAGTTACGAGCAGTACTTC.

The CDR3 sequence: CASSLDNEQFF. The CDR3 bases are TGTGCCAGCAGCTTGGACAATGAGCAGTTCTTC. The V and J genes are TRBV5-4 and TRBJ2-1; D unclear. The CDR3 runs to 11 residues. The germline gives CDR1 SGHNT, CDR2 YYREEE (reference sequence). The V and J ends lost 0 bases and 5 bases respectively, with 0 bases between them.

The chain uses TRBV6-4 and TRBJ2-3, with TRBD1 matching over 7 bases. Germline V lookup: CDR1 MRHNA, CDR2 SNTAGT. After removal of 11 bases from V and 1 base from J, the junction contained 15 bases not matched to a gene. The CDR3 loop spans 16 amino acids. CDR3 sequence (DNA): TGTGCCTCCAACGTTCACAGGGGTTACGGCACAGATACGCAGTATTTT. As protein: CASNVHRGYGTDTQYF.